This T cell receptor (beta chain) was captured in a study of blood T cell repertoires in COVID-19. About the research overall: T cells, B-cell-depleted T cells, or PBMCs supplied cDNA or gDNA.

Individuals aged roughly 18 to 90 years were recruited from 24 US areas. The CDR3 covers 14 residues. Per the germline V gene, CDR1 is WNHNN and CDR2 is SYGVQD (reference sequence). V lost 4 bases and J lost 5; bases outside the gene matches: 4. The repertoire was sequenced with immunoSEQ multiplex PCR; TCRdb's copy has only in-frame clones and lacks some. The repertoire holds 250,000 to 300,000 clones, with about nine tenths as singletons. The sample comprised PBMCs or T cells enriched from blood (not recorded which). The receptor was isolated from a woman between 40 and 55 years old who had recovered from COVID-19. This chain connects TRBV10-1 to TRBJ2-2; 7 nucleotides match TRBD1. CDR3 sequence (DNA): TGCGCCAGCAGTGTTTACAGGGGAACCGGGGAGCTGTTTTTT. Translating gives CASSVYRGTGELFF.